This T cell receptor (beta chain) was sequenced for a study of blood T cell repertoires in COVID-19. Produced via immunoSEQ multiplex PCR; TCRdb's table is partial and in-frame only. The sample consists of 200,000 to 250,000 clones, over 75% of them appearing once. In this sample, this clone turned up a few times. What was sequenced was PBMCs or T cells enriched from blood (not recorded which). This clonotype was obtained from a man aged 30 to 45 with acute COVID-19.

This CDR3 reads CASSETSVTGEQYF. CDR3 in DNA: TGTGCCAGCAGTGAGACTAGCGTCACGGGCGAGCAGTACTTC. The V and J genes are TRBV2 and TRBJ2-7; 8 nucleotides align to TRBD2. The CDR3 is 14 amino acids. V gave up 3 bases and J gave up 6 bases; unmatched junction bases: 7. The germline V gene encodes CDR1 SNHLY and CDR2 FYNNEI.